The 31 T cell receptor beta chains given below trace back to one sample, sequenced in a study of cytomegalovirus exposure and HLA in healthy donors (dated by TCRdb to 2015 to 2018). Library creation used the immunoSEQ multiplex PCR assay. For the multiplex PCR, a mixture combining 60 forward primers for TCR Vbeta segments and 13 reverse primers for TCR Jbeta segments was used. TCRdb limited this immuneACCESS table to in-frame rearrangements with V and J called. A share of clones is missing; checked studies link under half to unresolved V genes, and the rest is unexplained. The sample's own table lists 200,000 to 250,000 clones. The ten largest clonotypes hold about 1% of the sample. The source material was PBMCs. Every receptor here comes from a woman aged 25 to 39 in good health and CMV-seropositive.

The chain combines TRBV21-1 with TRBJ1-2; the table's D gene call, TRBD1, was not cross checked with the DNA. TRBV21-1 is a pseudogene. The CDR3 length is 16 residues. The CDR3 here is CASSPGDRAPHYGYTF. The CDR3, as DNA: TGTGCCAGCAGCCCTGGTGACAGGGCGCCCCACTATGGCTACACCTTC.

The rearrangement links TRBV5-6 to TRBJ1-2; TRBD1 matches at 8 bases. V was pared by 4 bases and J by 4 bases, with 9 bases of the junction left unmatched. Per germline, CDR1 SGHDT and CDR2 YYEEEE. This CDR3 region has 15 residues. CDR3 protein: CASSATGTGFYGYTF. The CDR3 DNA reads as TGTGCCAGCAGCGCGACCGGGACAGGCTTCTATGGCTACACCTTC.

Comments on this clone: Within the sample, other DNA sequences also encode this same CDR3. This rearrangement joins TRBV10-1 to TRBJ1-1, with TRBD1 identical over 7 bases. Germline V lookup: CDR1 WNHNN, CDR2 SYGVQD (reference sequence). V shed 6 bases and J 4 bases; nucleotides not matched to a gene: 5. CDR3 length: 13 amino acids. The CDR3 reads CASSRDSRTEAFF. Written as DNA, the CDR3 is TGCGCCAGCAGCCGGGACAGCCGCACTGAAGCTTTCTTT.

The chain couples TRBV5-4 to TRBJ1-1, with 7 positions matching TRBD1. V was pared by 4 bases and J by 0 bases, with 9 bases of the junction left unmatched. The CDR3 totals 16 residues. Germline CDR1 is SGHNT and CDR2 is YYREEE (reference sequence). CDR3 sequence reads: CASSRGQAQMNTEAFF. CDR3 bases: TGTGCCAGCAGCCGCGGACAGGCGCAGATGAACACTGAAGCTTTCTTT.

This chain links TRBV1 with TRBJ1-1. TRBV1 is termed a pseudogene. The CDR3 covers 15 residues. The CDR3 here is CTSSQEVRGVKEAFF. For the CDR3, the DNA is TGCACCAGCAGCCAAGAGGTACGGGGGGTCAAAGAAGCTTTCTTT.

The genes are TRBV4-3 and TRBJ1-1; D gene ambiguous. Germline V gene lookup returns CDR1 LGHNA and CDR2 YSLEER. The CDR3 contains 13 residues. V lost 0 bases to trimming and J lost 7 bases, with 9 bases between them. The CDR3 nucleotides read TGCGCCAGCAGCCAAGAGTTAGAGTTTGAAGCTTTCTTT. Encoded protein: CASSQELEFEAFF.

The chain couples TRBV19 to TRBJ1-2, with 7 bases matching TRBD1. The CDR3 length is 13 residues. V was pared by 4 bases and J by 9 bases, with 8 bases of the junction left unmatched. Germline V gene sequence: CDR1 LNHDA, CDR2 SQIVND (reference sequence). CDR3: CASSTMDRMSYTF. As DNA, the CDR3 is TGTGCCAGTAGTACAATGGACAGGATGAGCTACACCTTC.

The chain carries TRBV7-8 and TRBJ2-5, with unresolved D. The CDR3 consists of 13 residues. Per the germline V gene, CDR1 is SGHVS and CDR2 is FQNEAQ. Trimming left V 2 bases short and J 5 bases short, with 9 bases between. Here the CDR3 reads CASSLTQKETQYF. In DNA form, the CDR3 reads TGTGCCAGCAGCTTAACACAGAAGGAGACCCAGTACTTC.

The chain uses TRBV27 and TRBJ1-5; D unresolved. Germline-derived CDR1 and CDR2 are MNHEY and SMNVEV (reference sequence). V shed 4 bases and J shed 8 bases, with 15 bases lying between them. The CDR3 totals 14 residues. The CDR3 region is CASSSVGGWEPQHF. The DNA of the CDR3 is TGTGCCAGCAGTTCCGTAGGAGGGTGGGAGCCCCAGCATTTT.

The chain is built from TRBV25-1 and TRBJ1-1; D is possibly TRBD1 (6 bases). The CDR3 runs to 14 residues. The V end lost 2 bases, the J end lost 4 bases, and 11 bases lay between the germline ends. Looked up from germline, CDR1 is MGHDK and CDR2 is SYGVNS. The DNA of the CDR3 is TGTGCCAGCAGTGAACTGGCAGGGGTCACTGAAGCTTTCTTT. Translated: CASSELAGVTEAFF.

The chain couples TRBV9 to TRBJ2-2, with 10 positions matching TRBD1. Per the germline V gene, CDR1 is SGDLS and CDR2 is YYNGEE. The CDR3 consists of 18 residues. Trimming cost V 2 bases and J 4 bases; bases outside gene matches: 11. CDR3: CASSVYDPGQGSTGELFF. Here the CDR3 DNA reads TGTGCCAGCAGCGTCTACGACCCGGGACAGGGGAGCACCGGGGAGCTGTTTTTT.

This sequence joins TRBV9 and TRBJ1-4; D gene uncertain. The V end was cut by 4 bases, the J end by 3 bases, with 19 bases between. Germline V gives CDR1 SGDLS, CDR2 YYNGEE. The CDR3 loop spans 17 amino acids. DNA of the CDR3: TGTGCCAGCAGCAGAGATGGGAGGGTTTCTCCTAATGAAAAACTGTTTTTT. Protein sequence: CASSRDGRVSPNEKLFF.

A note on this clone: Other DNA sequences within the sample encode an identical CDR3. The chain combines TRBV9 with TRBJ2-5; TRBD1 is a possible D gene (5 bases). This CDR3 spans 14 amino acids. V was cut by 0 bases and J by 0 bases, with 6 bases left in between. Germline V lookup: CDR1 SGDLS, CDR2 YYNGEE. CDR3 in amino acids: CASSVGGHQETQYF. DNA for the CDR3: TGTGCCAGCAGCGTAGGGGGCCACCAAGAGACCCAGTACTTC.

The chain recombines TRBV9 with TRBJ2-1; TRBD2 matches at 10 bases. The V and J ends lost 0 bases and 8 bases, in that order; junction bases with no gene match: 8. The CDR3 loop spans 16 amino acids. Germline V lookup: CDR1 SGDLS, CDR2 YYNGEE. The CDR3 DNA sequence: TGTGCCAGCAGCGTAGGGGCTAGCGGGAGATTGGATGAGCAGTTCTTC. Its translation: CASSVGASGRLDEQFF. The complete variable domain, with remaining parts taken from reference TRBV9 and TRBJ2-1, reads DSGVTQTPKHLITATGQRVTLRCSPRSGDLSVYWYQQSLDQGLQFLIQYYNGEERAKGNILERFSAQQFPDLHSELNLSSLELGDSALYFCASSVGASGRLDEQFFGPGTRLTVL.

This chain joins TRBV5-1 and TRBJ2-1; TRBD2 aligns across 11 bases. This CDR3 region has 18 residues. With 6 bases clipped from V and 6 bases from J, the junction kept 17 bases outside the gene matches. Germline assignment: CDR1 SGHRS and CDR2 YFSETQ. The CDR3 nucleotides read TGCGCCAGCACCTTAGCGGGAGGGCCGCTTCCTCCAACCAATGAGCAGTTCTTC. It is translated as CASTLAGGPLPPTNEQFF. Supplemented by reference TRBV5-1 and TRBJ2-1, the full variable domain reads KAGVTQTPRYLIKTRGQQVTLSCSPISGHRSVSWYQQTPGQGLQFLFEYFSETQRNKGNFPGRFSGRQFSNSRSEMNVSTLELGDSALYLCASTLAGGPLPPTNEQFFGPGTRLTVL.

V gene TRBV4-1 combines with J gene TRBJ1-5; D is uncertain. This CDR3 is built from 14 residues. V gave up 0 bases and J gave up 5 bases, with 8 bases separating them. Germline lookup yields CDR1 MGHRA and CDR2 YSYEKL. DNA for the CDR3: TGCGCCAGCAGCCAAGAATTACGAGATCAGCCCCAGCATTTT. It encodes CASSQELRDQPQHF.

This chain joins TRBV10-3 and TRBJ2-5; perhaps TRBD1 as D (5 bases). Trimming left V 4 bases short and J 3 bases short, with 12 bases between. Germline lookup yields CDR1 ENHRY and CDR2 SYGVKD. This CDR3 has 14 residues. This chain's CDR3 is CAISVQGGEETQYF. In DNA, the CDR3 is TGTGCCATCAGTGTTCAGGGTGGAGAAGAGACCCAGTACTTC.

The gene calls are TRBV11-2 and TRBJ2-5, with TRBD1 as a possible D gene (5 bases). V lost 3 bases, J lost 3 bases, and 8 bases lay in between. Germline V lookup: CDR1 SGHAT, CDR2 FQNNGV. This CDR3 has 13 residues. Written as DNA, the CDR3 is TGTGCCAGCAGCTTCAGGGTAAAAGAGACCCAGTACTTC. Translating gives CASSFRVKETQYF. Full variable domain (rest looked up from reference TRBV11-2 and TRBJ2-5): EAGVAQSPRYKIIEKRQSVAFWCNPISGHATLYWYQQILGQGPKLLIQFQNNGVVDDSQLPKDRFSAERLKGVDSTLKIQPAKLEDSAVYLCASSFRVKETQYFGPGTRLLVL.

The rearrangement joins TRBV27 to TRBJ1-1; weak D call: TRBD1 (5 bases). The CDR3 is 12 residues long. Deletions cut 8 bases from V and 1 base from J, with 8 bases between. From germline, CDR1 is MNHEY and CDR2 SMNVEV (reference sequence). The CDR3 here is CASRRGNTEAFF. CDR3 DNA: TGTGCCAGCCGGAGGGGGAACACTGAAGCTTTCTTT.

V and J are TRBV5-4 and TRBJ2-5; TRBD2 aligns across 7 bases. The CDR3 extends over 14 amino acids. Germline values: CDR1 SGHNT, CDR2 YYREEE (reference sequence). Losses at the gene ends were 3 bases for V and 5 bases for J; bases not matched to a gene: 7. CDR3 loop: CASSSPGGGETQYF. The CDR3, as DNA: TGTGCCAGCAGCTCACCGGGGGGAGGGGAGACCCAGTACTTC.

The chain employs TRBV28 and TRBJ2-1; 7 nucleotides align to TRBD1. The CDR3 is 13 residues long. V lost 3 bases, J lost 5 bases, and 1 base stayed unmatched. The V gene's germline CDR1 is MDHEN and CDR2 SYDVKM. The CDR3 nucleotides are TGTGCCAGCAGTTTGGGACAGAACAATGAGCAGTTCTTC. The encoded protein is CASSLGQNNEQFF.

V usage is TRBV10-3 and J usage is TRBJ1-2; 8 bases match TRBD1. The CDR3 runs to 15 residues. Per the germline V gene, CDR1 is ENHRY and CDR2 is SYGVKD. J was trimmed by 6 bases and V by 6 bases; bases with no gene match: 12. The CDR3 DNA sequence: TGTGCCATCAGCCACCCCCGGACAGGGCACAATGGCTACACCTTC. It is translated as CAISHPRTGHNGYTF.

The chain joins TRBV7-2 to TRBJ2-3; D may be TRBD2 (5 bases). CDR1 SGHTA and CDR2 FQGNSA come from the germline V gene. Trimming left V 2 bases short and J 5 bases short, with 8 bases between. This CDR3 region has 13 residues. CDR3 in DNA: TGTGCCAGCAGCTTACACGGGGAAGATACGCAGTATTTT. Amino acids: CASSLHGEDTQYF.

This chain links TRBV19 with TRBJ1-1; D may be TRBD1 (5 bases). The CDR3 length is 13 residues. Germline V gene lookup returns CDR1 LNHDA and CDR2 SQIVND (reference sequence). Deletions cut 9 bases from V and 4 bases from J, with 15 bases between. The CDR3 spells CASQAGVSTEAFF. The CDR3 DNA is TGTGCCAGCCAAGCGGGGGTAAGCACTGAAGCTTTCTTT.

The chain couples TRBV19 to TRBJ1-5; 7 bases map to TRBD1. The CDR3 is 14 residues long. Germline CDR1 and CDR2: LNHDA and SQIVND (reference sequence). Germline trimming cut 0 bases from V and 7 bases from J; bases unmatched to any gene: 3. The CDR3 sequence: CASSIEGGRQPQHF. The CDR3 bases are TGTGCCAGTAGTATAGAAGGGGGCAGGCAGCCCCAGCATTTT.

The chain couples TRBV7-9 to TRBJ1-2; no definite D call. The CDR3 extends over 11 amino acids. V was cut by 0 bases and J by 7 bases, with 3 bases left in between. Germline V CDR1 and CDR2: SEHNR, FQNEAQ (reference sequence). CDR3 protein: CASSLAAGYTF. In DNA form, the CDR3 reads TGTGCCAGCAGCTTAGCGGCTGGCTACACCTTC.

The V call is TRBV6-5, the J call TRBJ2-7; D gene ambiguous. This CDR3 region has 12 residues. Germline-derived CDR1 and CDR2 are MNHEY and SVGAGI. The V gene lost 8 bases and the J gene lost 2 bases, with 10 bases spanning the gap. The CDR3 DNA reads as TGTGCCAGCTTTGGCACACCCTACGAGCAGTACTTC. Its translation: CASFGTPYEQYF.

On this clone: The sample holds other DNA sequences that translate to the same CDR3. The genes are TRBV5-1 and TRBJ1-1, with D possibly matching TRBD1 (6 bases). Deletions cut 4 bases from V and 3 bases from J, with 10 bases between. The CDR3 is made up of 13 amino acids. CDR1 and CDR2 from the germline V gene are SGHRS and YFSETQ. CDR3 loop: CASSLQGDTEAFF. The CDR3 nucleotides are TGCGCCAGCAGCCTACAGGGAGACACTGAAGCTTTCTTT.

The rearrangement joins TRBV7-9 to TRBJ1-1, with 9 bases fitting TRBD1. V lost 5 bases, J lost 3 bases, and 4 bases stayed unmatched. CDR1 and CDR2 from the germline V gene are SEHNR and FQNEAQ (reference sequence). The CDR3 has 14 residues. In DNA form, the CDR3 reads TGTGCCAGCAGCCCTCGGGACAGGGACACTGAAGCTTTCTTT. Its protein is CASSPRDRDTEAFF.

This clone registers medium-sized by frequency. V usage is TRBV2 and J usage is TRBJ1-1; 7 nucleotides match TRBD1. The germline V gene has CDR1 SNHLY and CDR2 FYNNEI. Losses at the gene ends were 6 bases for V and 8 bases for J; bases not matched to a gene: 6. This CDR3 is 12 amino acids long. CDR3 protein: CASRDRTEEAFF. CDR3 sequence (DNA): TGTGCCAGCAGGGACAGGACAGAGGAAGCTTTCTTT.

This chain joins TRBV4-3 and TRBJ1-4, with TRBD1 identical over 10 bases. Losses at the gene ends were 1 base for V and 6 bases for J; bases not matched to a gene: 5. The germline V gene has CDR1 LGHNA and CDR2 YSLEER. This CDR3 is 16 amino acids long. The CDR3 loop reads CASSQAPTGGDEKLFF. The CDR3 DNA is TGCGCCAGCAGCCAAGCCCCGACAGGGGGCGATGAAAAACTGTTTTTT.